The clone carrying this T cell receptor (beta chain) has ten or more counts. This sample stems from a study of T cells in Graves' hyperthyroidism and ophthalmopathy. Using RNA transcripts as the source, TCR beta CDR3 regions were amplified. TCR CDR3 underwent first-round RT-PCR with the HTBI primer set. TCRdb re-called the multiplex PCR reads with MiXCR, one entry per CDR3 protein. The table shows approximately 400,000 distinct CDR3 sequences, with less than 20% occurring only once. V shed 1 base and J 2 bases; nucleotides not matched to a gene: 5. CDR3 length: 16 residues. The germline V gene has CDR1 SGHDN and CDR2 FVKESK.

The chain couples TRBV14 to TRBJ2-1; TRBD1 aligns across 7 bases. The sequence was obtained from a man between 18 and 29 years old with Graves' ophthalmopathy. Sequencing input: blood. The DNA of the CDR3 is TGTGCCAGCAGCCAAGGGACAGGCATACCCTACAATGAGCAGTTCTTC. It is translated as CASSQGTGIPYNEQFF.